These 7 T cell receptor beta chains were sequenced from one sample in a study of blood T cell repertoires in COVID-19. Repertoires were generated with immunoSEQ multiplex PCR, while TCRdb's copy carries only in-frame clones and drops some. In the table there are tens of thousands of clones, around 88% of which are singletons. The sample comprised peripheral blood. These receptors all stem from a woman aged 80 or over with acute or convalescent COVID-19.

The chain is built from TRBV11-2 and TRBJ1-3; 7 positions match TRBD1. The length of the CDR3 is 15 residues. The germline V gene has CDR1 SGHAT and CDR2 FQNNGV. J gave up 2 bases and V 5 bases, and 6 bases lay outside the gene matches. The CDR3: CASSAPTGPGNTIYF. CDR3 bases: TGTGCCAGCAGCGCCCCGACAGGGCCTGGAAACACCATATATTTT. Combining the CDR3 with reference TRBV11-2 and TRBJ1-3 gives the whole variable domain EAGVAQSPRYKIIEKRQSVAFWCNPISGHATLYWYQQILGQGPKLLIQFQNNGVVDDSQLPKDRFSAERLKGVDSTLKIQPAKLEDSAVYLCASSAPTGPGNTIYFGEGSWLTVV.

V is TRBV5-4 and J is TRBJ1-2, with D tentatively TRBD1 (5 bases). The CDR3 runs to 17 residues. In germline, CDR1 is SGHNT, CDR2 YYREEE (reference sequence). Deletions cut 4 bases from V and 1 base from J, with 20 bases between. CDR3 in DNA: TGTGCCAGCAGCACGGGAGGGGCCGGCAGGGTTAACTATGGCTACACCTTC. Its translation: CASSTGGAGRVNYGYTF.

The CDR3 loop is CASSFSSYGYTF. DNA for the CDR3: TGTGCCAGCAGCTTCTCGTCCTATGGCTACACCTTC. The V gene is TRBV5-4, the J gene TRBJ1-2; no reliable D call. V dropped 2 bases and J dropped 4 bases, with 6 bases sitting between them. The CDR3 is made up of 12 amino acids. Germline values: CDR1 SGHNT, CDR2 YYREEE (reference sequence). Complete variable domain (other parts from reference TRBV5-4 and TRBJ1-2): ETGVTQSPTHLIKTRGQQVTLRCSSQSGHNTVSWYQQALGQGPQFIFQYYREEENGRGNFPPRFSGLQFPNYSSELNVNALELDDSALYLCASSFSSYGYTFGSGTRLTVV.

This clone has just one count. This CDR3 is CASSSDSLKLFF. CDR3 nucleotides: TGTGCCAGCAGCTCGGACAGTCTGAAACTGTTTTTT. J is TRBJ1-4 and V is TRBV7-2, with D possibly matching TRBD1 (6 bases). V lost 4 bases and J 11 bases, leaving 11 bases between the germline ends. Germline CDR1 reads SGHTA; CDR2 reads FQGNSA. The CDR3 runs to 12 residues.

A word on this clone: The junction differs from germline at one of its ends, possibly a read error. The chain carries TRBV7-7 and TRBJ2-5; perhaps TRBD1 as D (6 bases). Germline loops: CDR1 SSHAT, CDR2 FNYEAQ (reference sequence). The CDR3 runs to 14 residues. CDR3 protein: CASSLGQSSETQYF. The CDR3 DNA follows: TGTGCTAGCAGCCTCGGACAGAGTAGTGAGACCCAGTACTTC.

The chain links TRBV19 to TRBJ2-2; 8 bases line up with TRBD1. The CDR3 sequence is 15 residues long. V trimming: 5 bases; J trimming: 3 bases; junction bases outside the gene matches: 5. Germline CDR1 is LNHDA and CDR2 is SQIVND (reference sequence). CDR3 sequence: CASSAGGWDTGELFF. CDR3 nucleotides: TGTGCCAGTAGTGCAGGGGGCTGGGACACCGGGGAGCTGTTTTTT.

This rearrangement joins TRBV15 to TRBJ2-1; D gene ambiguous. Germline V gives CDR1 LNHNV, CDR2 YYDKDF (reference sequence). Trimming removed 4 bases from V and 5 bases from J, with 6 bases in between. This CDR3 region has 12 residues. Here the CDR3 reads CATSKHDNEQFF. The CDR3 nucleotides read TGTGCCACCAGCAAGCACGACAATGAGCAGTTCTTC.